This T cell receptor (beta chain) is drawn from a study of blood T cells in healthy people across ages. Alongside a J-beta primer mix, a sample-barcoded 5' primer served in a second PCR lasting about 7 to 12 cycles. Each cDNA molecule received a tag from a template-switch adaptor that had 12 random nucleotides. TCRdb used MiXCR to reprocess the 5' RACE reads, holding one entry per CDR3 protein. In the table there are about 680,000 distinct CDR3 sequences, around 49% of which are singletons. There are 15 residues in the CDR3. V lost 6 bases and J lost 8; bases outside the gene matches: 6. Findings of the study overall: While age rose, TCR beta diversity per million T cells dropped in a roughly linear way.

On this clonotype itself: Its antigen remains unidentified.

V and J are TRBV12-3 or TRBV12-4 and TRBJ2-1; the match to TRBD2 covers 14 bases. Sequencing was done on a sample of blood. The TCR was taken from a woman aged 60-75 years in good health. The CDR3: CASRGQGLAGDEQFF. CDR3 DNA: TGTGCCAGCAGGGGCCAGGGACTAGCGGGAGATGAGCAGTTCTTC.